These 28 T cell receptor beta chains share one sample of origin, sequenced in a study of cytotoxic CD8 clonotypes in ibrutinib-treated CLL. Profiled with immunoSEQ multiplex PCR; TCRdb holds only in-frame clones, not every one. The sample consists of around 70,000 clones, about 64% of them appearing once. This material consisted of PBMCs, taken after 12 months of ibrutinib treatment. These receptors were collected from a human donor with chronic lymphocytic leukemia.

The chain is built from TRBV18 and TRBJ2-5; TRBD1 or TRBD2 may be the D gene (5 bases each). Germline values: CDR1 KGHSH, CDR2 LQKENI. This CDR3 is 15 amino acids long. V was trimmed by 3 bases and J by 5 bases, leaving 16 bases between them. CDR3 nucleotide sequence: TGTGCCAGCTCACCGACCCGGGACGGGTCGGAGACCCAGTACTTC. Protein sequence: CASSPTRDGSETQYF.

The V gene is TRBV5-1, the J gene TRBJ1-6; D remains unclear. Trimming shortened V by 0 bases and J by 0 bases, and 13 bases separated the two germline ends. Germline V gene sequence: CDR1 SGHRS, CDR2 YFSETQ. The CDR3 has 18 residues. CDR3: CASSLAFRESSYNSPLHF. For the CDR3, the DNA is TGCGCCAGCAGCTTGGCCTTCCGGGAAAGCTCCTATAATTCACCCCTCCACTTT.

CDR3 sequence (DNA): TGCGCCAGCAGCCAGGGACAGGCCCTCTCTGGAAACACCATATATTTT. Protein sequence: CASSQGQALSGNTIYF. The chain employs TRBV5-1 and TRBJ1-3; TRBD1 agrees at 8 bases. The CDR3 has 16 amino acids. V shed 4 bases, J shed 0 bases, and the junction held 6 bases outside the gene matches. Germline lookup yields CDR1 SGHRS and CDR2 YFSETQ.

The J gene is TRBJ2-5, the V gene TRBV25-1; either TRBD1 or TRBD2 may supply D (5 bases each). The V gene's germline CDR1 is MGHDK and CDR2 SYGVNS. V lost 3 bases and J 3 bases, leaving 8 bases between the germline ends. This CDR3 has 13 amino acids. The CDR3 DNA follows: TGTGCCAGCAGTGATTGGGGGAAAGAGACCCAGTACTTC. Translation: CASSDWGKETQYF.

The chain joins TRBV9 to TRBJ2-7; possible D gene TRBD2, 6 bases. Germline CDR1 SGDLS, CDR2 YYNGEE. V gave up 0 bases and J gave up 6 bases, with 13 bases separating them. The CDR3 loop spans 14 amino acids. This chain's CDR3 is CASSVARGLGEQYF. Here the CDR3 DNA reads TGTGCCAGCAGCGTAGCTCGGGGGTTGGGCGAGCAGTACTTC.

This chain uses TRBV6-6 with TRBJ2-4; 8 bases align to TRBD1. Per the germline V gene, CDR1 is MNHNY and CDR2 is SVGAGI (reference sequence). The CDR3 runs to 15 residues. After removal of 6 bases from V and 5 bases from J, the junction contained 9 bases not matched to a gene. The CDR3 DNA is TGTGCCAGCAGCCGTGACAGGGGAACTGAAAACATTCAGTACTTC. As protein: CASSRDRGTENIQYF.

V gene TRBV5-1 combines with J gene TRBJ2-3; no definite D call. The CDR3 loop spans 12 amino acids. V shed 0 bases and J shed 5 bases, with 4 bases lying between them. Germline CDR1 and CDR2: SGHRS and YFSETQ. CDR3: CASSLAGDTQYF. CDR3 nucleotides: TGCGCCAGCAGCTTGGCCGGAGATACGCAGTATTTT.

This CDR3 reads CASSLAGDRGGGYTF. As DNA, the CDR3 is TGTGCCAGCAGCTTGGCCGGGGACAGGGGAGGTGGCTACACCTTC. The chain uses TRBV5-4 and TRBJ1-2; 10 bases agree with TRBD1. V gave up 0 bases and J gave up 7 bases; unmatched junction bases: 6. The CDR3 is 15 amino acids. Per germline, CDR1 SGHNT and CDR2 YYREEE (reference sequence).

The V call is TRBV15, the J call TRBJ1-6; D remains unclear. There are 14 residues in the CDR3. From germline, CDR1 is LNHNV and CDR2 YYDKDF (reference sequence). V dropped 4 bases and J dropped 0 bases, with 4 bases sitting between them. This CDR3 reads CATSIGSYNSPLHF. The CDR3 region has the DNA TGTGCCACCAGCATAGGCTCCTATAATTCACCCCTCCACTTT.

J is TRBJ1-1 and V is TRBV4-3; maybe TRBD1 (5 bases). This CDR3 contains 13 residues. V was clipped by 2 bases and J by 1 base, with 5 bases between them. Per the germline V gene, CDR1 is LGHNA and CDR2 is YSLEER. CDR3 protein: CASSQTGNTEAFF. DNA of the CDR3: TGCGCCAGCAGCCAAACAGGGAACACTGAAGCTTTCTTT.

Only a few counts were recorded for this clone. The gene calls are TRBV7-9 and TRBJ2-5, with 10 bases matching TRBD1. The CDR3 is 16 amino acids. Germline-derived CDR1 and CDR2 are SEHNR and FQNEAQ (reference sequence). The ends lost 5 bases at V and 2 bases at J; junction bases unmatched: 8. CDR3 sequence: CASSTFDRGRQETQYF. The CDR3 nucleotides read TGTGCCAGCAGCACCTTCGACAGGGGGCGGCAAGAGACCCAGTACTTC.

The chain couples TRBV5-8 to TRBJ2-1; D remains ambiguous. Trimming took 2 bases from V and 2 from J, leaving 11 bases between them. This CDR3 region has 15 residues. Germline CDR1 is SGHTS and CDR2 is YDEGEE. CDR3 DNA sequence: TGTGCCAGCAGCTTCCAGCTGGCTACCTACAATGAGCAGTTCTTC. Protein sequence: CASSFQLATYNEQFF.

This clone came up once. The CDR3 protein is CASSEFYRDTQYF. In DNA, the CDR3 is TGTGCCAGCAGTGAATTTTACCGAGATACGCAGTATTTT. The chain has TRBV6-1 and TRBJ2-3; D gene uncertain. V was cut by 2 bases and J by 5 bases, with 8 bases left in between. The CDR3 length is 13 residues. Germline V CDR1 and CDR2: MNHNS, SASEGT.

CDR3 sequence (DNA): TGTGCCAGCAGTTTTACGGGAGGCGAGCAGTACTTC. Translated: CASSFTGGEQYF. V is TRBV27 and J is TRBJ2-7, with 7 bases identical to TRBD2. Trimming took 3 bases from V and 6 from J; bases not matched to a gene: 2. CDR3 size: 12 residues. The germline CDR1 and CDR2 sequences are MNHEY and SMNVEV (reference sequence).

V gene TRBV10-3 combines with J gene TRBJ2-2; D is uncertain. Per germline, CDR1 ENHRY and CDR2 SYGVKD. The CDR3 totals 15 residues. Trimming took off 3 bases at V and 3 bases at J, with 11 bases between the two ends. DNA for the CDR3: TGTGCCATCAGTGACCTGGGTCCCGACACCGGGGAGCTGTTTTTT. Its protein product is CAISDLGPDTGELFF.

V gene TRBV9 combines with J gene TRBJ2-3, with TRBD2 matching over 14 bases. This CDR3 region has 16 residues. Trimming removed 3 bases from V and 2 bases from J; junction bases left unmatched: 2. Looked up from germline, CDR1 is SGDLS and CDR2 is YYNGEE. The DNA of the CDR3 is TGTGCCAGCAGCGAGGGACTAGCGGGGGACACAGATACGCAGTATTTT. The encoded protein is CASSEGLAGDTDTQYF.

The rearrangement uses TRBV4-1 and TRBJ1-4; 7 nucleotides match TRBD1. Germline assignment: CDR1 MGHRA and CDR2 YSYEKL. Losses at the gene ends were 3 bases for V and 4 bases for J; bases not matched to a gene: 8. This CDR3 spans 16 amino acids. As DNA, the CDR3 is TGCGCCAGCAGCCACGCCCGGGACAGTTTTAATGAAAAACTGTTTTTT. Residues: CASSHARDSFNEKLFF.

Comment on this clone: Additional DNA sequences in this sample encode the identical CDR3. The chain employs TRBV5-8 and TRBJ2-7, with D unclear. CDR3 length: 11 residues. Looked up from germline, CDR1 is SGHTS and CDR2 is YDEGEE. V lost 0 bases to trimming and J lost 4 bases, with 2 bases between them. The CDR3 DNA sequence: TGTGCCAGCAGCTTGGGGTACGAGCAGTACTTC. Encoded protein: CASSLGYEQYF.

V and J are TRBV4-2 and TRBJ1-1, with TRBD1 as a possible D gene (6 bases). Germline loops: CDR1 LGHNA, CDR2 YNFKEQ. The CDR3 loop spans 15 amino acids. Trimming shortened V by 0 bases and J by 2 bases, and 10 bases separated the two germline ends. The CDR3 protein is CASSQEEGVNTEAFF. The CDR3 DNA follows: TGTGCCAGCAGCCAAGAGGAGGGGGTAAACACTGAAGCTTTCTTT.

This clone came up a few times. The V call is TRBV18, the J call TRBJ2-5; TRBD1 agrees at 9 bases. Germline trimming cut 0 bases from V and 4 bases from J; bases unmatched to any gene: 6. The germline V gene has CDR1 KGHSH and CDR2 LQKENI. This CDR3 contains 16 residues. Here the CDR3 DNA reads TGTGCCAGCTCACCACCGTTAGGACAGGGGAGAGAGACCCAGTACTTC. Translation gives CASSPPLGQGRETQYF.

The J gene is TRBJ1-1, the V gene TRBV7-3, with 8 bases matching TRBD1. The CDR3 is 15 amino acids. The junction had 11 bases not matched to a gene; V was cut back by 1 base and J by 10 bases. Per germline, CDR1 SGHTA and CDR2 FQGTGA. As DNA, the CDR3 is TGTGCCAGCAGCTTAAAAGGTGGGTCGGGACAGGCAGCTTTCTTT. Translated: CASSLKGGSGQAAFF.

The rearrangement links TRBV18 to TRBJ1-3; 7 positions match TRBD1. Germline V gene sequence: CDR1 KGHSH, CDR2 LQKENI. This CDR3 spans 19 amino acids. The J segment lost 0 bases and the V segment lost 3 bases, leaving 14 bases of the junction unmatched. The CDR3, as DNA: TGTGCCAGCTCACCCAGGACAGGACGCCTCCCGAGCTCTGGAAACACCATATATTTT. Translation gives CASSPRTGRLPSSGNTIYF.

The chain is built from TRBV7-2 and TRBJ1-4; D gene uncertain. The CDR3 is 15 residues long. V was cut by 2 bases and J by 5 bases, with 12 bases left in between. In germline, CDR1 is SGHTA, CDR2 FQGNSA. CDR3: CASSLFRQTNEKLFF. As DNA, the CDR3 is TGTGCCAGCAGCTTATTTAGGCAGACGAATGAAAAACTGTTTTTT.

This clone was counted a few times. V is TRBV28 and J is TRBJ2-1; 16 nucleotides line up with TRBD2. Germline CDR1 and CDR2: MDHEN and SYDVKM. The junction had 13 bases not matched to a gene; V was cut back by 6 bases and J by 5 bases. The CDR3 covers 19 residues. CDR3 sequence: CASRLKDSGTSGGDNEQFF. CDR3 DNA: TGTGCCAGCAGACTTAAGGATTCCGGGACTAGCGGGGGGGACAATGAGCAGTTCTTC. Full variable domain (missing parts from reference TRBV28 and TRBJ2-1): DVKVTQSSRYLVKRTGEKVFLECVQDMDHENMFWYRQDPGLGLRLIYFSYDVKMKEKGDIPEGYSVSREKKERFSLILESASTNQTSMYLCASRLKDSGTSGGDNEQFFGPGTRLTVL.

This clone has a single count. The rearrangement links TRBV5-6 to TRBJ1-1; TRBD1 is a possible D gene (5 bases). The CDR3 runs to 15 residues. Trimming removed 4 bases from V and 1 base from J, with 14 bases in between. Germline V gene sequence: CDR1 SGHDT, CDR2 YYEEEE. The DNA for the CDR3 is TGTGCCAGCAGCAGGAGGGGTCAGAGGAACACTGAAGCTTTCTTT. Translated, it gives CASSRRGQRNTEAFF.

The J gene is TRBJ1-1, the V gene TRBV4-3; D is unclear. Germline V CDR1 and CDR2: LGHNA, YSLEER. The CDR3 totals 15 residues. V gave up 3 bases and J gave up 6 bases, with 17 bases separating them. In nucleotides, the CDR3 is TGCGCCAGCAGCCAGACCGAGATCCGCGAAGCTGAAGCTTTCTTT. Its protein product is CASSQTEIREAEAFF.

CDR3 coding DNA: TGTGCCAGCAGCCCAGCCGGTTTGAGAGAGCAGTACTTC. Its translation is CASSPAGLREQYF. This sequence joins TRBV27 and TRBJ2-7, with no clear D. The V end was cut by 6 bases, the J end by 7 bases, with 16 bases between. The CDR3 length is 13 residues. The germline V gene encodes CDR1 MNHEY and CDR2 SMNVEV (reference sequence).

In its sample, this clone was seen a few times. CDR3 sequence: CASSALHRAGANVLTF. In DNA form, the CDR3 reads TGTGCCAGCAGCGCCTTACACAGGGCTGGGGCCAACGTCCTGACTTTC. The chain links TRBV2 to TRBJ2-6, with D maybe TRBD1 (6 bases). Looked up from germline, CDR1 is SNHLY and CDR2 is FYNNEI. The CDR3 consists of 16 residues. V lost 6 bases and J lost 2, with 14 bases in between. Supplemented by reference TRBV2 and TRBJ2-6, the full variable domain reads EPEVTQTPSHQVTQMGQEVILRCVPISNHLYFYWYRQILGQKVEFLVSFYNNEISEKSEIFDDQFSVERPDGSNFTLKIRSTKLEDSAMYFCASSALHRAGANVLTFGAGSRLTVL.